What follows are 20 T cell receptor beta chains derived from one specimen sequenced in a study of blood T cell repertoires in COVID-19. Using immunoSEQ multiplex PCR, the repertoire was profiled, and TCRdb retains in-frame clones only, with some absent. The sample holds roughly 140,000 clones, roughly 80% seen once. The sequencing sample was made of peripheral blood. These receptors came from a man between 65 and 80 years old who had recovered from COVID-19.

This clone was counted only a few times. This rearrangement joins TRBV5-6 to TRBJ1-3; the match to TRBD1 covers 7 bases. CDR3 size: 13 residues. Trimming at V came to 4 bases and at J to 7 bases, leaving 5 bases not matched to a gene. Germline CDR1 reads SGHDT; CDR2 reads YYEEEE. The CDR3 sequence is CASSPSRGNTIYF. CDR3 nucleotides: TGTGCCAGCAGCCCATCCAGGGGGAACACCATATATTTT.

The table lists this clone with a few counts. This sequence joins TRBV10-1 and TRBJ2-1, with a possible D match to TRBD2 (5 bases). This CDR3 region has 14 residues. V lost 6 bases and J 6 bases, leaving 15 bases between the germline ends. Per the germline V gene, CDR1 is WNHNN and CDR2 is SYGVQD (reference sequence). As DNA, the CDR3 is TGCGCCAGCAGCCCTGCCCTAGCCGGCAATGAGCAGTTCTTC. It yields the protein CASSPALAGNEQFF.

The rearrangement joins TRBV19 to TRBJ2-7, with 7 bases identical to TRBD1. The CDR3 totals 12 residues. The V gene end was trimmed by 5 bases and the J gene end by 3 bases; junction bases not matched to a gene: 1. The V gene's germline CDR1 is LNHDA and CDR2 SQIVND (reference sequence). The CDR3 reads CASSGDSYEQYF. The CDR3 DNA reads TGTGCCAGTAGTGGGGACAGCTACGAGCAGTACTTC.

This clone occurred many times. The chain couples TRBV7-9 to TRBJ2-7; D might be TRBD1 (5 bases). The ends were cut back, 1 base at V and 5 bases at J, with 12 bases in the middle. The V gene's germline CDR1 is SEHNR and CDR2 FQNEAQ (reference sequence). The CDR3 consists of 14 residues. The CDR3 coding sequence is TGTGCCAGCAGCTTAGGCAGGGTAGTCGACGAGCAGTACTTC. Protein sequence: CASSLGRVVDEQYF.

CDR3 bases: TGTGCCAGCAGTGAAGGACTCCTGAACACTGAAGCTTTCTTT. Translation gives CASSEGLLNTEAFF. The chain carries TRBV6-1 and TRBJ1-1, with D uncertain. This CDR3 has 14 residues. Trimming left V 1 base short and J 0 bases short, with 6 bases between. CDR1 is MNHNS and CDR2 is SASEGT in the germline V gene.

The V gene is TRBV29-1, the J gene TRBJ2-7; TRBD2 aligns across 10 bases. This CDR3 has 17 residues. V was clipped by 6 bases and J by 0 bases; unmatched bases: 14. CDR1 and CDR2 from the germline V gene are SQVTM and ANQGSEA. CDR3 in amino acids: CSVHGASGSGDSYEQYF. CDR3 nucleotide sequence: TGCAGCGTCCACGGTGCTAGCGGGAGTGGGGACTCCTACGAGCAGTACTTC.

This clone was seen only a few times. This chain links TRBV3-1 (or the pseudogene TRBV3-2) with TRBJ2-7; 14 bases map to TRBD2. There are 17 residues in the CDR3. The germline V gene has CDR1 LGHDT and CDR2 YNNKEL (reference sequence). Trimming removed 3 bases from V and 4 bases from J; junction bases left unmatched: 8. The CDR3 nucleotides read TGTGCCAGCAGCCAGGCACTGGGACTAGCGGGAGCTTACGAGCAGTACTTC. Its translation: CASSQALGLAGAYEQYF.

For this clone: Additional DNA sequences in this sample encode the identical CDR3. The chain has TRBV27 and TRBJ2-2, with no clear D. This CDR3 spans 13 amino acids. V lost 3 bases to trimming and J lost 1 base, with 3 bases between them. The germline V gene has CDR1 MNHEY and CDR2 SMNVEV (reference sequence). CDR3 sequence reads: CASSFQNTGELFF. CDR3 DNA: TGTGCCAGCAGTTTCCAGAACACCGGGGAGCTGTTTTTT.

The chain is built from TRBV12-3 or TRBV12-4 and TRBJ2-1; D unresolved. Between the trimmed V and J ends, which lost 2 bases and 6 bases, there was a span of 8 bases. The CDR3 runs 13 residues. CDR3 residues: CASSLLLRNEQFF. CDR3 nucleotide sequence: TGTGCCAGCAGTTTACTCCTCCGCAATGAGCAGTTCTTC.

This sequence joins TRBV27 and TRBJ2-3; 9 positions match TRBD2. From germline, CDR1 is MNHEY and CDR2 SMNVEV (reference sequence). The V gene end was trimmed by 3 bases and the J gene end by 0 bases; junction bases not matched to a gene: 4. The CDR3 has 16 amino acids. In DNA, the CDR3 is TGTGCCAGCAGTTTCGCTAGCGGGGCAAGCACAGATACGCAGTATTTT. Translating it yields CASSFASGASTDTQYF.

The chain links TRBV3-1 (or the pseudogene TRBV3-2) to TRBJ2-7; D is perhaps TRBD1 (6 bases). Germline V gene data show CDR1 as LGHDT and CDR2 as YNNKEL (reference sequence). The CDR3 runs to 14 residues. Trimming took 4 bases from V and 2 from J, leaving 12 bases between them. DNA of the CDR3: TGTGCCAGCAGCCGGGCAGGGGAAACCTACGAGCAGTACTTC. It translates to CASSRAGETYEQYF.

The rearrangement links TRBV15 to TRBJ1-5; TRBD1 agrees at 9 bases. CDR3 length: 19 amino acids. The V gene's germline CDR1 is LNHNV and CDR2 YYDKDF (reference sequence). Trimming took 5 bases from V and 1 from J; bases not matched to a gene: 15. The CDR3 reads CATSFSPGTGQDSNQPQHF. The CDR3 DNA follows: TGTGCCACCAGCTTTTCGCCCGGGACAGGGCAAGACAGCAATCAGCCCCAGCATTTT. Looking up the rest from reference TRBV15 and TRBJ1-5 gives the full variable domain: DAMVIQNPRYQVTQFGKPVTLSCSQTLNHNVMYWYQQKSSQAPKLLFHYYDKDFNNEADTPDNFQSRRPNTSFCFLDIRSPGLGDTAMYLCATSFSPGTGQDSNQPQHFGDGTRLSIL.

The J gene is TRBJ2-7, the V gene TRBV9; D is possibly TRBD1 (5 bases). Deletions cut 0 bases from V and 3 bases from J, with 10 bases between. This CDR3 has 14 amino acids. CDR1 is SGDLS and CDR2 is YYNGEE in the germline V gene. CDR3 amino acids: CASSVAQGGYEQYF. CDR3 sequence (DNA): TGTGCCAGCAGCGTAGCCCAGGGTGGCTACGAGCAGTACTTC.

CDR3 in DNA: TGTGCCAGCAGCCGTTTGACAGTAGCGGGCTACGAGCAGTACTTC. This gives the protein CASSRLTVAGYEQYF. This sequence joins TRBV5-6 and TRBJ2-7; TRBD2 aligns across 7 bases. The length of the CDR3 is 15 residues. V lost 4 bases and J lost 3; bases outside the gene matches: 10. Germline CDR1 SGHDT, CDR2 YYEEEE. The full variable domain, in which reference TRBV5-6 and TRBJ2-7 provide the parts outside the CDR3, is DAGVTQSPTHLIKTRGQQVTLRCSPKSGHDTVSWYQQALGQGPQFIFQYYEEEERQRGNFPDRFSGHQFPNYSSELNVNALLLGDSALYLCASSRLTVAGYEQYFGPGTRLTVT.

This clone was counted once. The chain couples TRBV19 to TRBJ2-1, with D possibly TRBD1 on 5 matching bases. Germline lookup yields CDR1 LNHDA and CDR2 SQIVND (reference sequence). The CDR3 covers 12 residues. Trimming shortened V by 2 bases and J by 12 bases, and 11 bases separated the two germline ends. Here the CDR3 DNA reads TGTGCCAGTAGTATACCCCGACAGACGCAGTTCTTC. Its protein is CASSIPRQTQFF. Combining the CDR3 with reference TRBV19 and TRBJ2-1 gives the whole variable domain DGGITQSPKYLFRKEGQNVTLSCEQNLNHDAMYWYRQDPGQGLRLIYYSQIVNDFQKGDIAEGYSVSREKKESFPLTVTSAQKNPTAFYLCASSIPRQTQFFGPGTRLTVL.

The chain couples TRBV30 to TRBJ1-2; TRBD1 is a possible D gene (5 bases). Trimming left V 3 bases short and J 8 bases short, with 13 bases between. Germline V lookup: CDR1 GTSNPN, CDR2 SVGIG (reference sequence). This CDR3 contains 12 residues. In DNA form, the CDR3 reads TGTGCCTGGAGATTCGGGACTGGAGGCTACACCTTC. Residues: CAWRFGTGGYTF.

This clone was observed once. The V gene is TRBV7-2, the J gene TRBJ2-7; TRBD2 agrees at 11 bases. From germline, CDR1 is SGHTA and CDR2 FQGNSA. With 6 bases clipped from V and 0 bases from J, the junction kept 4 bases outside the gene matches. The CDR3 has 15 amino acids. CDR3 sequence: CASSSGLAGSYEQYF. The CDR3 nucleotides are TGTGCCAGCAGTTCAGGACTAGCGGGCTCCTACGAGCAGTACTTC.

The chain carries TRBV12-3 or TRBV12-4 and TRBJ1-4, with D unresolved. The ends were cut back, 2 bases at V and 12 bases at J, with 13 bases in the middle. CDR3 length: 13 amino acids. This CDR3 reads CASSLHDISELFF. CDR3 sequence (DNA): TGTGCCAGCAGTTTACACGACATATCGGAACTGTTTTTT.

This clone was counted only a few times. This chain joins TRBV18 and TRBJ2-7; 8 bases align to TRBD1. V lost 3 bases and J lost 6; bases outside the gene matches: 7. The CDR3 sequence is 14 residues long. CDR1 is KGHSH and CDR2 is LQKENI in the germline V gene. CDR3 DNA: TGTGCCAGCTCACCCCAGGGGGCGCGTCTCGAGCAGTACTTC. Protein product: CASSPQGARLEQYF. The whole variable domain, filled in from reference TRBV18 and TRBJ2-7, reads NAGVMQNPRHLVRRRGQEARLRCSPMKGHSHVYWYRQLPEEGLKFMVYLQKENIIDESGMPKERFSAEFPKEGPSILRIQQVVRGDSAAYFCASSPQGARLEQYFGPGTRLTVT.

V gene TRBV2 combines with J gene TRBJ1-5; the D is unclear. Trimming removed 6 bases at V and 9 bases at J, with 15 bases between. From germline, CDR1 is SNHLY and CDR2 FYNNEI. The CDR3 spans 13 residues. DNA of the CDR3: TGTGCCAGCAGCGAGGGAGGGTCCCCGCCCCAGCATTTT. The encoded protein is CASSEGGSPPQHF.